These 23 T cell receptor beta chains were sequenced from one sample in a study of control samples from healthy donors and cancer patients. Profiling relied on immunoSEQ multiplex PCR, and the TCRdb table lists in-frame clones only, not all of them. The table lists about 130,000 clones, around 90% of them singletons. Sequencing was done on a sample of blood. Receptors were obtained from a man aged 40-50 years in good health.

The chain recombines TRBV9 with TRBJ1-1, with 7 bases lining up with TRBD1. The germline V gene encodes CDR1 SGDLS and CDR2 YYNGEE. The junction had 11 bases not matched to a gene; V was cut back by 3 bases and J by 3 bases. The CDR3 consists of 16 residues. CDR3 sequence reads: CASSEGAGGGHTEAFF. Here the CDR3 DNA reads TGTGCCAGCAGCGAGGGGGCGGGAGGGGGGCACACTGAAGCTTTCTTT.

The chain is built from TRBV14 and TRBJ1-1; tentative D call: TRBD1 (5 bases). V was cut by 4 bases and J by 5 bases, with 17 bases left in between. Germline V gene lookup returns CDR1 SGHDN and CDR2 FVKESK. The CDR3 has 15 amino acids. The CDR3 DNA sequence: TGTGCCAGCAGCCCCCGTCAGGGTTGGTCAACTGAAGCTTTCTTT. It yields the protein CASSPRQGWSTEAFF. The variable domain in full, completed from reference TRBV14 and TRBJ1-1, reads EAGVTQFPSHSVIEKGQTVTLRCDPISGHDNLYWYRRVMGKEIKFLLHFVKESKQDESGMPNNRFLAERTGGTYSTLKVQPAELEDSGVYFCASSPRQGWSTEAFFGQGTRLTVV.

This rearrangement joins TRBV7-9 to TRBJ1-1; unclear D gene. Germline V gene data show CDR1 as SEHNR and CDR2 as FQNEAQ (reference sequence). V lost 4 bases to trimming and J lost 4 bases, with 10 bases between them. The CDR3 covers 13 residues. CDR3: CASSSGWGTEAFF. Written as DNA, the CDR3 is TGTGCCAGCAGCTCCGGATGGGGCACTGAAGCTTTCTTT.

Only one count was recorded for this clone. This chain joins TRBV4-1 and TRBJ2-5, with 7 bases fitting TRBD2. The CDR3 length is 15 residues. Losses at the gene ends were 1 base for V and 4 bases for J; bases not matched to a gene: 6. Per germline, CDR1 MGHRA and CDR2 YSYEKL. CDR3 nucleotides: TGCGCCAGCAGCCAAGTTCAGGGCGGGAGAGAGACCCAGTACTTC. It codes for CASSQVQGGRETQYF.

The chain links TRBV9 to TRBJ1-2; the D is unclear. Germline CDR1 reads SGDLS; CDR2 reads YYNGEE. The CDR3 loop spans 14 amino acids. Between the trimmed V and J ends, which lost 1 base and 0 bases, there was a span of 7 bases. The CDR3 region is CASSVFESNYGYTF. Written as DNA, the CDR3 is TGTGCCAGCAGCGTATTCGAATCTAACTATGGCTACACCTTC.

The V gene is TRBV9, the J gene TRBJ2-7; no firm D call. The CDR3 extends over 15 amino acids. The ends were cut back, 0 bases at V and 3 bases at J, with 13 bases in the middle. Germline V CDR1 and CDR2: SGDLS, YYNGEE. CDR3 coding DNA: TGTGCCAGCAGCGTAGATGGTTACGGCTACTACGAGCAGTACTTC. Encoded protein: CASSVDGYGYYEQYF.

This sequence joins TRBV5-1 and TRBJ2-1, with TRBD1 matching over 9 bases. Germline V gene sequence: CDR1 SGHRS, CDR2 YFSETQ. J was trimmed by 3 bases and V by 2 bases; bases with no gene match: 6. This CDR3 is built from 16 residues. The CDR3 sequence is CASSFSQGAVYNEQFF. CDR3 sequence (DNA): TGCGCCAGCAGCTTCTCACAGGGGGCTGTCTACAATGAGCAGTTCTTC. The whole variable domain, filled in from reference TRBV5-1 and TRBJ2-1, reads KAGVTQTPRYLIKTRGQQVTLSCSPISGHRSVSWYQQTPGQGLQFLFEYFSETQRNKGNFPGRFSGRQFSNSRSEMNVSTLELGDSALYLCASSFSQGAVYNEQFFGPGTRLTVL.

The chain carries TRBV6-5 and TRBJ1-1; no reliable D call. From germline, CDR1 is MNHEY and CDR2 SVGAGI. This CDR3 is 14 amino acids long. Trimming pared 7 bases from V and 1 base from J, leaving 13 bases between. CDR3 bases: TGTGCCAGCAATCGACCCATTTCGAACACTGAAGCTTTCTTT. It translates to CASNRPISNTEAFF.

The gene calls are TRBV15 and TRBJ2-7; D uncertain. Trimming cost V 1 base and J 6 bases, with 13 bases left between them. There are 14 residues in the CDR3. From germline, CDR1 is LNHNV and CDR2 YYDKDF (reference sequence). Written as DNA, the CDR3 is TGTGCCACCAGCAGAGGATTGGAAGCTTCCGAGCAGTACTTC. This gives the protein CATSRGLEASEQYF.

CDR3 DNA sequence: TGTGCCAGCAGTTCTCACACAGGTCTTTTCACAGATACGCAGTATTTT. This sequence encodes CASSSHTGLFTDTQYF. The chain combines TRBV27 with TRBJ2-3, with D possibly TRBD1 on 5 matching bases. Germline values: CDR1 MNHEY, CDR2 SMNVEV (reference sequence). CDR3 length: 16 amino acids. The V end was cut by 4 bases, the J end by 2 bases, with 16 bases between.

The V call is TRBV6-5, the J call TRBJ1-4; TRBD1 aligns across 7 bases. The CDR3 covers 14 residues. The ends lost 5 bases at V and 2 bases at J; junction bases unmatched: 2. Germline V gene lookup returns CDR1 MNHEY and CDR2 SVGAGI. DNA for the CDR3: TGTGCCAGCAGTCCAGGGGGGACTAATGAAAAACTGTTTTTT. Its translation: CASSPGGTNEKLFF.

The chain has TRBV19 and TRBJ2-6, with D tentatively TRBD1 (5 bases). Trimming shortened V by 5 bases and J by 4 bases, and 15 bases separated the two germline ends. The CDR3 runs 16 residues. The germline V gene has CDR1 LNHDA and CDR2 SQIVND (reference sequence). The chain's CDR3 is CASSQQGVPGANVLTF. The CDR3 bases are TGTGCCAGTAGTCAGCAGGGTGTTCCCGGGGCCAACGTCCTGACTTTC.

The chain has TRBV3-1 (or the pseudogene TRBV3-2) and TRBJ1-4; D gene uncertain. V was shortened by 0 bases and J by 11 bases, with 7 bases between the two germline ends. Germline V gene lookup returns CDR1 LGHDT and CDR2 YNNKEL (reference sequence). This CDR3 comprises 12 residues. The CDR3 here is CASSQDGRKLFF. The CDR3 nucleotides are TGTGCCAGCAGCCAAGACGGCAGGAAACTGTTTTTT.

The chain couples TRBV7-9 to TRBJ1-2; D not resolved. The germline V and J ends were trimmed by 3 bases and 7 bases, with 12 bases remaining between them. The CDR3 runs to 13 residues. Germline CDR1 reads SEHNR; CDR2 reads FQNEAQ (reference sequence). CDR3 nucleotides: TGTGCCAGCAGCTTGCGGTCTGGGTCTGGCTACACCTTC. Amino acids: CASSLRSGSGYTF. Full variable domain (outside the CDR3, taken from reference TRBV7-9 and TRBJ1-2): DTGVSQNPRHKITKRGQNVTFRCDPISEHNRLYWYRQTLGQGPEFLTYFQNEAQLEKSRLLSDRFSAERPKGSFSTLEIQRTEQGDSAMYLCASSLRSGSGYTFGSGTRLTVV.

This chain links TRBV18 with TRBJ2-7; weak D call: TRBD2 (6 bases). The V end lost 1 base, the J end lost 1 base, and 11 bases lay between the germline ends. CDR3 length: 15 amino acids. Germline values: CDR1 KGHSH, CDR2 LQKENI. The CDR3 sequence: CASSPRGDRSYEQYF. In nucleotides, the CDR3 is TGTGCCAGCTCACCACGCGGGGACCGTTCCTACGAGCAGTACTTC.

The chain employs TRBV28 and TRBJ1-2; tentative D call: TRBD1 (5 bases). Per germline, CDR1 MDHEN and CDR2 SYDVKM. The CDR3 has 12 residues. V was trimmed by 7 bases and J by 3 bases, leaving 9 bases between them. The CDR3 sequence is CASMTDYYGYTF. The CDR3 DNA is TGTGCCAGCATGACAGACTACTATGGCTACACCTTC.

The chain couples TRBV5-4 to TRBJ1-6, with D unresolved. The V gene's germline CDR1 is SGHNT and CDR2 YYREEE (reference sequence). V was cut by 3 bases and J by 0 bases, with 16 bases left in between. The CDR3 length is 18 residues. DNA of the CDR3: TGTGCCAGCAGCTATGGCGGTAGCTCGAGCTCCTATAATTCACCCCTCCACTTT. Amino acid sequence: CASSYGGSSSSYNSPLHF.

The chain uses TRBV14 and TRBJ1-2, with D maybe TRBD1 (5 bases). There are 15 residues in the CDR3. V lost 1 base, J lost 5 bases, and 14 bases lay in between. Germline V gives CDR1 SGHDN, CDR2 FVKESK. CDR3 in amino acids: CASSQVDSGVYGYTF. For the CDR3, the DNA is TGTGCCAGCAGCCAAGTCGACAGCGGCGTATATGGCTACACCTTC.

With regard to this clone: In the same sample, other DNA sequences code for this CDR3. The chain joins TRBV6-5 to TRBJ1-1; D remains unclear. V lost 0 bases and J lost 1, with 3 bases in between. This CDR3 region has 13 residues. Germline loops: CDR1 MNHEY, CDR2 SVGAGI. For the CDR3, the DNA is TGTGCCAGCAGTTACTCGACGAACACTGAAGCTTTCTTT. Translation: CASSYSTNTEAFF.

The genes are TRBV12-3 or TRBV12-4 and TRBJ1-1; D is undetermined. Deletions cut 8 bases from V and 1 base from J, with 11 bases between. CDR3 size: 13 residues. In nucleotides, the CDR3 is TGTGCCAGCGCCCGCCGGCGGAACACTGAAGCTTTCTTT. Translating it yields CASARRRNTEAFF.

This clone was observed a few times. The chain employs TRBV7-9 and TRBJ2-7; D tentatively reads TRBD1 or TRBD2 (5 bases each). The length of the CDR3 is 15 residues. Germline loops: CDR1 SEHNR, CDR2 FQNEAQ (reference sequence). V dropped 1 base and J dropped 0 bases, with 10 bases sitting between them. The CDR3 sequence is CASSLGGILSYEQYF. DNA for the CDR3: TGTGCCAGCAGCTTAGGGGGGATCCTCTCCTACGAGCAGTACTTC. Full variable domain (outside the CDR3, taken from reference TRBV7-9 and TRBJ2-7): DTGVSQNPRHKITKRGQNVTFRCDPISEHNRLYWYRQTLGQGPEFLTYFQNEAQLEKSRLLSDRFSAERPKGSFSTLEIQRTEQGDSAMYLCASSLGGILSYEQYFGPGTRLTVT.

Only one count was recorded for this clone. Here the CDR3 DNA reads TGTGCCAGCAGCAACGACAGGGGGCATCCTAATGAAAAACTGTTTTTT. It yields the protein CASSNDRGHPNEKLFF. This chain links TRBV21-1 with TRBJ1-4; the table's D call, TRBD1, has no DNA check behind it. TRBV21-1 is listed as a pseudogene. The CDR3 contains 16 residues.

The rearrangement joins TRBV19 to TRBJ1-5; D is possibly TRBD1 (5 bases). The V gene's germline CDR1 is LNHDA and CDR2 SQIVND (reference sequence). Trimming took 5 bases from V and 1 from J, leaving 12 bases between them. The CDR3 sequence is 15 residues long. CDR3: CASSASGGSNQPQHF. The CDR3 nucleotides are TGTGCCAGTAGTGCGTCGGGGGGGAGCAATCAGCCCCAGCATTTT.